The rows below give T cell receptor beta chains drawn from one sample of a study of cytomegalovirus exposure and HLA in healthy donors. Repertoires were generated with immunoSEQ multiplex PCR, while TCRdb's copy carries only in-frame clones and drops some. This repertoire includes about 120,000 clones. Source material: PBMCs. The receptor set was obtained from a woman aged 40 to 55 in good health and CMV-seropositive. The CDR3 runs from the conserved cysteine through the conserved F or W. The order of the fields is D gene, V gene, J gene, CDR3 protein, CDR3 DNA. D genes are given only for firm matches.

>NA|TRBV7-9|TRBJ2-2
CASSLEVRLTGTGELFF
TGTGCCAGCAGCTTAGAGGTCAGACTAACGGGCACCGGGGAGCTGTTTTTT
>TRBD2|TRBV27|TRBJ2-3
CASSLFSSGPGTDTQYF
TGTGCCAGCAGTTTATTCTCTAGCGGACCCGGGACGGATACGCAGTATTTT
>TRBD2|TRBV11-2|TRBJ2-1
CASSLRRPLAGVHNEQFF
TGTGCCAGCAGCTTAAGGAGACCCCTAGCGGGAGTCCATAATGAGCAGTTCTTC
>NA|TRBV28|TRBJ2-7
CASSLGGNFYEQYF
TGTGCCAGCAGTTTAGGCGGGAATTTCTACGAGCAGTACTTC
>TRBD2|TRBV28|TRBJ2-7
CASITGGAYEQYF
TGTGCCAGCATAACGGGAGGAGCCTACGAGCAGTACTTC
>NA|TRBV29-1|TRBJ1-5
CSVEEGVNQPQHF
TGCAGCGTTGAAGAAGGAGTAAATCAGCCCCAGCATTTT
>NA|TRBV10-3|TRBJ2-6
CAIRDSLTGANVLTF
TGTGCCATCAGGGACAGTCTAACTGGGGCCAACGTCCTGACTTTC
>NA|TRBV5-1|TRBJ1-4
CASSLAQTKDEKLFF
TGCGCCAGCAGCTTGGCCCAGACAAAGGATGAAAAACTGTTTTTT
>NA|TRBV7-2|TRBJ2-7
CASSPRTTHSYEQYF
TGTGCCAGCAGCCCACGGACTACTCACTCCTACGAGCAGTACTTC
>NA|TRBV2|TRBJ2-7
CASSEARVSYEQYF
TGTGCCAGCAGTGAGGCTCGGGTGTCCTACGAGCAGTACTTC
>NA|TRBV27|TRBJ1-1
CASSLTGPATEAFF
TGTGCCAGCAGTTTAACAGGGCCGGCCACTGAAGCTTTCTTT
>NA|TRBV6-5|TRBJ2-5
CASGRQLETQYF
TGTGCCAGCGGCCGACAGTTGGAGACCCAGTACTTC
>NA|TRBV28|TRBJ1-2
CASSLPGFNYGYTF
TGTGCCAGCAGTTTACCGGGGTTTAACTATGGCTACACCTTC
>TRBD2|TRBV19|TRBJ2-5
CASSLLREGETQYF
TGTGCCAGTAGTCTACTCCGGGAGGGAGAGACCCAGTACTTC
>NA|TRBV4-1|TRBJ2-2
CASSLRLPNTGELFF
TGCGCCAGCAGTTTGAGGCTGCCGAACACCGGGGAGCTGTTTTTT
>TRBD1|TRBV27|TRBJ1-2
CASRTGGYGYTF
TGTGCCAGCAGGACAGGGGGGTATGGCTACACCTTC
>TRBD2|TRBV28|TRBJ2-5
CASSPPPGLAGGPSETQYF
TGTGCCAGCAGTCCACCCCCGGGACTAGCGGGAGGGCCCTCTGAGACCCAGTACTTC
>TRBD2|TRBV28|TRBJ2-5
CASSSRGTRIWSQQETQYF
TGTGCCAGCAGTTCTCGGGGGACTAGAATTTGGTCCCAACAAGAGACCCAGTACTTC
>NA|TRBV19|TRBJ2-2
CASSTYRDSSIPGELFF
TGTGCCAGTAGTACCTATCGGGACTCCTCTATCCCCGGGGAGCTGTTTTTT
>NA|TRBV7-9|TRBJ2-2
CASSSNQGGSRELFF
TGTGCCAGCAGCTCCAACCAGGGTGGCTCACGGGAGCTGTTTTTT
>TRBD2|TRBV9|TRBJ2-1
CASSVAQPSGEQFF
TGTGCCAGCAGCGTAGCCCAACCTAGCGGTGAGCAGTTCTTC
>NA|TRBV29-1|TRBJ2-3
CSVDPSENTQYF
TGCAGCGTTGACCCTAGCGAAAATACGCAGTATTTT
>NA|TRBV28|TRBJ2-7
CASSFPQNYEQYF
TGTGCCAGCAGTTTCCCCCAAAACTACGAGCAGTACTTC
>NA|TRBV5-5|TRBJ1-2
CASSGSTGRGGYTF
TGTGCCAGCAGCGGGTCGACAGGCCGCGGTGGCTACACCTTC
>NA|TRBV21-1|TRBJ2-4
CASSKRGSGRAKAKNIQYF
TGTGCCAGCAGCAAAAGGGGTAGCGGGAGGGCCAAGGCCAAAAACATTCAGTACTTC
>TRBD1|TRBV19|TRBJ1-2
CASSKLTGQGNGYTF
TGTGCCAGTAGTAAACTCACGGGACAGGGGAATGGCTACACCTTC
>NA|TRBV19|TRBJ2-6
CASKVQGFRGANVLTF
TGTGCCAGTAAGGTCCAGGGCTTTAGGGGGGCCAACGTCCTGACTTTC
>NA|TRBV6-5|TRBJ1-2
CASSPRVSTGYTF
TGTGCCAGCAGTCCACGGGTCAGTACGGGCTACACCTTC
>TRBD2|TRBV7-8|TRBJ2-3
CVSSPNSGRKTDTQYF
TGTGTCAGCAGCCCTAATAGCGGGAGAAAAACAGATACGCAGTATTTT
>NA|TRBV11-2|TRBJ2-2
CASRLTGTNTGELFF
TGTGCCAGCCGTCTGACGGGTACGAACACCGGGGAGCTGTTTTTT
>TRBD1|TRBV6-6|TRBJ2-1
CASSPGQGDWDEQFF
TGTGCCAGCAGCCCTGGACAGGGGGACTGGGATGAGCAGTTCTTC
>TRBD1|TRBV5-1|TRBJ1-1
CASSLQTGSLEAFF
TGCGCCAGCAGCCTGCAGACAGGGAGCCTTGAAGCTTTCTTT
>TRBD1|TRBV6-6|TRBJ1-2
CASMGQGVGGYTF
TGTGCCAGCATGGGACAGGGAGTAGGAGGCTACACCTTC
>NA|TRBV10-3|TRBJ2-7
CAISEHTEQYF
TGTGCCATCAGTGAGCACACGGAGCAGTACTTC
>NA|TRBV9|TRBJ2-2
CASSDPTGVTGELFF
TGTGCCAGCAGCGACCCGACGGGGGTTACCGGGGAGCTGTTTTTT
>NA|TRBV7-9|TRBJ2-6
CASSLGGLGANVLTF
TGTGCCAGCAGCTTAGGGGGGCTTGGGGCCAACGTCCTGACTTTC
>TRBD2|TRBV9|TRBJ2-7
CASSSAAGVTYEQYF
TGTGCCAGCAGCTCGGCAGCGGGAGTAACCTACGAGCAGTACTTC
>NA|TRBV27|TRBJ1-2
CASSPGDIGYTF
TGTGCCAGCAGTCCAGGGGACATTGGCTACACCTTC
>NA|TRBV10-3|TRBJ2-5
CAIGPQREETQYF
TGTGCCATCGGCCCCCAGCGGGAAGAGACCCAGTACTTC
>NA|TRBV7-2|TRBJ2-7
CASSTQTLRGPYEQYF
TGTGCCAGCAGCACCCAGACACTTAGGGGCCCCTACGAGCAGTACTTC
>TRBD2|TRBV7-8|TRBJ2-3
CASSLARKAGGLDTQYF
TGTGCCAGCAGCTTAGCGCGGAAAGCGGGAGGGCTCGATACGCAGTATTTT
>NA|TRBV28|TRBJ2-7
CASSPLETYTYEQYF
TGTGCCAGCAGTCCCCTAGAGACTTATACCTACGAGCAGTACTTC
>NA|TRBV14|TRBJ1-1
CASSPSTGFTEAFF
TGTGCCAGCAGCCCAAGTACGGGGTTCACTGAAGCTTTCTTT
>TRBD2|TRBV5-6|TRBJ2-1
CASSLWGLGFGEQFF
TGTGCCAGCAGCTTGTGGGGACTAGGTTTTGGAGAGCAGTTCTTC
>TRBD2|TRBV25-1|TRBJ2-1
CASPTSGTYNEQFF
TGTGCCAGCCCGACTAGCGGTACTTACAATGAGCAGTTCTTC